This passage covers 32 T cell receptor beta chains from one sample sequenced in a study of identical twins' blood T cells. TCRdb ran MiXCR on the 5' RACE reads and lists one entry per CDR3 protein. The data contain 300,000 to 450,000 distinct CDR3 sequences, roughly 31% of them singletons. Material: PBMCs. The source is a woman aged 18-49 years in good health.

V gene TRBV7-9 combines with J gene TRBJ2-4; 10 bases match TRBD1. CDR1 SEHNR and CDR2 FQNEAQ come from the germline V gene (reference sequence). Losses at the gene ends were 1 base for V and 5 bases for J; bases not matched to a gene: 2. The CDR3 length is 15 residues. Here the CDR3 reads CASSLVDRGENIQYF. The CDR3 DNA reads TGTGCCAGCAGCTTAGTGGACAGGGGGGAAAACATTCAGTACTTC.

The chain joins TRBV5-1 to TRBJ1-1; 9 nucleotides agree with TRBD1. V was pared by 2 bases and J by 4 bases, with 9 bases of the junction left unmatched. The CDR3 contains 16 residues. The germline gives CDR1 SGHRS, CDR2 YFSETQ. This chain's CDR3 is CASSLSGQGGGTEAFF. CDR3 nucleotide sequence: TGCGCCAGCAGCTTATCGGGACAGGGAGGAGGCACTGAAGCTTTCTTT.

The chain has TRBV5-1 and TRBJ2-7, with D uncertain. Trimming took off 0 bases at V and 6 bases at J, with 10 bases between the two ends. The germline V gene encodes CDR1 SGHRS and CDR2 YFSETQ. This CDR3 region has 13 residues. The CDR3 here is CASSLDPATEQYF. The CDR3 bases are TGCGCCAGCAGCTTGGACCCAGCGACCGAGCAGTACTTC. The full variable domain, its missing parts supplied by reference TRBV5-1 and TRBJ2-7, is KAGVTQTPRYLIKTRGQQVTLSCSPISGHRSVSWYQQTPGQGLQFLFEYFSETQRNKGNFPGRFSGRQFSNSRSEMNVSTLELGDSALYLCASSLDPATEQYFGPGTRLTVT.

The genes are TRBV5-1 and TRBJ2-1; possible D gene TRBD1, 5 bases. Germline V gene sequence: CDR1 SGHRS, CDR2 YFSETQ. The length of the CDR3 is 13 residues. Deletions cut 4 bases from V and 7 bases from J, with 12 bases between. CDR3 residues: CASSPIYRNEQFF. The DNA for the CDR3 is TGCGCCAGCAGCCCAATTTACAGGAATGAGCAGTTCTTC. The full variable domain, in which reference TRBV5-1 and TRBJ2-1 provide the parts outside the CDR3, is KAGVTQTPRYLIKTRGQQVTLSCSPISGHRSVSWYQQTPGQGLQFLFEYFSETQRNKGNFPGRFSGRQFSNSRSEMNVSTLELGDSALYLCASSPIYRNEQFFGPGTRLTVL.

The chain recombines TRBV18 with TRBJ2-3, with D maybe TRBD1 (5 bases). V lost 4 bases and J 4 bases, leaving 18 bases between the germline ends. CDR1 and CDR2 (germline): KGHSH, LQKENI. The CDR3 has 16 amino acids. The CDR3 spells CASSLTRGGRADTQYF. DNA of the CDR3: TGTGCCAGCTCACTGACAAGGGGTGGACGGGCAGATACGCAGTATTTT.

This chain joins TRBV10-3 and TRBJ2-1; D is perhaps TRBD2 (6 bases). V gave up 6 bases and J gave up 0 bases, with 6 bases separating them. CDR3 length equals 13 residues. CDR1 ENHRY and CDR2 SYGVKD come from the germline V gene. The CDR3 here is CAIREGSYNEQFF. The CDR3 bases are TGTGCCATCAGGGAGGGCTCCTACAATGAGCAGTTCTTC.

The rearrangement joins TRBV27 to TRBJ2-3; tentatively, D is TRBD1 (6 bases). The CDR3 has 14 amino acids. V dropped 6 bases and J dropped 1 base, with 11 bases sitting between them. The germline V gene has CDR1 MNHEY and CDR2 SMNVEV (reference sequence). CDR3 region: CASRMTGGTDTQYF. CDR3 DNA: TGTGCCAGCAGGATGACAGGAGGCACAGATACGCAGTATTTT.

Written as DNA, the CDR3 is TGCAGTTCAGCCGACAGGGTTAGCAATCAGCCCCAGCATTTT. Its protein product is CSSADRVSNQPQHF. This chain joins TRBV20-1 and TRBJ1-5, with TRBD1 matching 7 bases. The ends lost 8 bases at V and 0 bases at J; junction bases unmatched: 7. The CDR3 has 14 amino acids. Germline values: CDR1 DFQATT, CDR2 SNEGSKA (reference sequence).

This rearrangement joins TRBV18 to TRBJ2-2; 7 positions agree with TRBD1. V dropped 2 bases and J dropped 1; count of bases not matched to a gene: 4. Germline values: CDR1 KGHSH, CDR2 LQKENI. CDR3 length: 16 amino acids. The CDR3 loop is CASSPYRQGNTGELFF. CDR3 sequence (DNA): TGTGCCAGCTCACCATATCGACAGGGGAACACCGGGGAGCTGTTTTTT. The full variable domain, completed using reference TRBV18 and TRBJ2-2, is NAGVMQNPRHLVRRRGQEARLRCSPMKGHSHVYWYRQLPEEGLKFMVYLQKENIIDESGMPKERFSAEFPKEGPSILRIQQVVRGDSAAYFCASSPYRQGNTGELFFGEGSRLTVL.

The chain carries TRBV10-1 and TRBJ2-4, with 7 bases matching TRBD1. J gave up 0 bases and V 11 bases, and 4 bases lay outside the gene matches. Germline loops: CDR1 WNHNN, CDR2 SYGVQD (reference sequence). There are 13 residues in the CDR3. The CDR3 sequence is CAGTELAKNIQYF. The DNA for the CDR3 is TGCGCCGGGACAGAACTAGCCAAAAACATTCAGTACTTC.

The chain links TRBV27 to TRBJ2-1, with D uncertain. This CDR3 region has 14 residues. Trimming removed 3 bases at V and 3 bases at J, with 9 bases between. The germline V gene encodes CDR1 MNHEY and CDR2 SMNVEV (reference sequence). The CDR3 is CASSLSHYYNEQFF. CDR3 sequence (DNA): TGTGCCAGCAGTTTGAGCCATTACTACAATGAGCAGTTCTTC.

Only a few counts were recorded for this clonotype. This chain uses TRBV7-9 with TRBJ1-1; no firm D call. Trimming took 10 bases from V and 4 from J, leaving 16 bases between them. Germline V gene data show CDR1 as SEHNR and CDR2 as FQNEAQ (reference sequence). The CDR3 has 13 residues. CDR3 DNA sequence: TGTGCCATCCCGGTAGGCTCCACCACTGAAGCTTTCTTT. Amino acid sequence: CAIPVGSTTEAFF.

The chain employs TRBV2 and TRBJ1-5; D is possibly TRBD1 (5 bases). The CDR3 length is 12 residues. The germline V gene has CDR1 SNHLY and CDR2 FYNNEI. V lost 4 bases and J 5 bases, leaving 6 bases between the germline ends. This CDR3 is CASSVRDQPQHF. DNA of the CDR3: TGTGCCAGCAGTGTCAGGGATCAGCCCCAGCATTTT.

In its sample, this clonotype was seen a few times. The chain recombines TRBV3-1 with TRBJ1-2; no reliable D call. Germline CDR1 is LGHDT and CDR2 is YNNKEL (reference sequence). V shed 2 bases and J shed 6 bases, with 4 bases lying between them. The CDR3 runs 11 residues. In DNA, the CDR3 is TGTGCCAGCAGCCAATTGAATGGCTACACCTTC. This gives the protein CASSQLNGYTF.

This clonotype was observed a single time. The chain employs TRBV20-1 and TRBJ2-1, with 9 nucleotides matching TRBD2. This CDR3 region has 16 residues. J was trimmed by 7 bases and V by 3 bases; bases with no gene match: 13. Germline V CDR1 and CDR2: DFQATT, SNEGSKA (reference sequence). The CDR3 region has the DNA TGCAGTGCTAGCTCAAGAAACGGGACTAGCTATAATGAGCAGTTCTTC. It encodes CSASSRNGTSYNEQFF.

For this clonotype: A clone one base away is much larger, so this may be a read error. J is TRBJ1-2 and V is TRBV7-8; D remains unclear. The CDR3 runs to 15 residues. Looked up from germline, CDR1 is SGHVS and CDR2 is FQNEAQ. CDR3 sequence reads: CASSPPYTTNYGCTF. The CDR3 DNA reads TGTGCCAGCAGCCCCCCATACACGACCAACTATGGCTGCACCTTC.

The chain couples TRBV19 to TRBJ1-1, with D hard to call. Germline loops: CDR1 LNHDA, CDR2 SQIVND (reference sequence). V lost 1 base and J lost 1, with 4 bases in between. The CDR3 is 13 residues long. In DNA, the CDR3 is TGTGCCAGTAGTATAGTGGCGAACACTGAAGCTTTCTTT. Its protein is CASSIVANTEAFF.

For the CDR3, the DNA is TGTGCCAGTACCCGGGCTGGAAACACCATATATTTT. Its translation is CASTRAGNTIYF. The chain is built from TRBV19 and TRBJ1-3; D remains unclear. V was pared by 7 bases and J by 2 bases, with 6 bases between. The CDR3 covers 12 residues. CDR1 is LNHDA, CDR2 SQIVND, per germline (reference sequence).

This clonotype showed up just a few times. The chain is built from TRBV3-1 and TRBJ1-2; D remains unclear. V was cut by 5 bases and J by 6 bases, with 10 bases left in between. Germline loops: CDR1 LGHDT, CDR2 YNNKEL (reference sequence). There are 12 residues in the CDR3. CDR3 coding DNA: TGTGCCAGCAGCAGGCGGGAGCATGGCTACACCTTC. The encoded protein is CASSRREHGYTF.

This clonotype was counted a few times. Sequence at one end of the junction differs from germline and may be a read error. The rearrangement joins TRBV20-1 to TRBJ1-1; D unresolved. The CDR3 loop spans 11 amino acids. Germline lookup yields CDR1 DFQATT and CDR2 SNEGSKA (reference sequence). CDR3 in amino acids: CSARRLTEAFF. The CDR3, as DNA: TGCAGTGCTAGGAGGCTAACTGAAGCCTTCTTT.

This clonotype showed up just a few times. J is TRBJ1-2 and V is TRBV4-1; 7 nucleotides match TRBD1. After removal of 3 bases from V and 5 bases from J, the junction contained 15 bases not matched to a gene. From germline, CDR1 is MGHRA and CDR2 YSYEKL. The CDR3 has 17 residues. CDR3 nucleotide sequence: TGCGCCAGCAGCCAGAATAGACCTGGACAGGCGACTTATGGCTACACCTTC. Translation: CASSQNRPGQATYGYTF.

This clonotype was found a few times. The chain couples TRBV7-2 to TRBJ2-7; D is possibly TRBD2 (6 bases). Germline assignment: CDR1 SGHTA and CDR2 FQGNSA. V was clipped by 2 bases and J by 3 bases, with 14 bases between them. CDR3 length: 15 amino acids. Here the CDR3 reads CASSLKTGLNYEQYF. CDR3 DNA sequence: TGTGCCAGCAGCTTAAAGACGGGACTGAACTACGAGCAGTACTTC. Full variable domain (missing parts from reference TRBV7-2 and TRBJ2-7): GAGVSQSPSNKVTEKGKDVELRCDPISGHTALYWYRQSLGQGLEFLIYFQGNSAPDKSGLPSDRFSAERTGGSVSTLTIQRTQQEDSAVYLCASSLKTGLNYEQYFGPGTRLTVT.

The table lists this clonotype with a few counts. This rearrangement joins TRBV20-1 to TRBJ1-1; D remains ambiguous. CDR1 and CDR2 (germline): DFQATT, SNEGSKA (reference sequence). Trimming removed 5 bases at V and 3 bases at J, with 13 bases between. This CDR3 has 13 residues. CDR3 sequence: CSAWEGGDTEAFF. CDR3 sequence (DNA): TGCAGTGCTTGGGAAGGTGGGGACACTGAAGCTTTCTTT.

The V gene is TRBV5-6, the J gene TRBJ2-7; 7 bases map to TRBD2. Per germline, CDR1 SGHDT and CDR2 YYEEEE. J gave up 2 bases and V 4 bases, and 3 bases lay outside the gene matches. This CDR3 has 13 residues. This CDR3 reads CASSPTSPYEQYF. In nucleotides, the CDR3 is TGTGCCAGCAGCCCGACTAGCCCCTACGAGCAGTACTTC.

The rearrangement links TRBV10-1 to TRBJ2-1, with 14 bases identical to TRBD2. Germline V CDR1 and CDR2: WNHNN, SYGVQD (reference sequence). CDR3 size: 15 residues. J lost 8 bases, V lost 5 bases, and 5 bases had no gene match. The CDR3 loop reads CASSTGLAGVYEQFF. The CDR3 nucleotides are TGCGCCAGCAGTACGGGACTAGCGGGAGTTTATGAGCAGTTCTTC.

This clonotype was observed a handful of times. The chain carries TRBV19 and TRBJ1-2; TRBD1 matches 11 bases. This CDR3 contains 17 residues. Germline V gene lookup returns CDR1 LNHDA and CDR2 SQIVND (reference sequence). After removal of 3 bases from V and 1 base from J, the junction contained 7 bases not matched to a gene. The CDR3 here is CASSMMAGQGVNYGYTF. For the CDR3, the DNA is TGTGCCAGTAGTATGATGGCGGGACAGGGGGTTAACTATGGCTACACCTTC.

The rearrangement links TRBV12-3 or TRBV12-4 to TRBJ1-3; D is undetermined. The CDR3 runs 12 residues. Trimming left V 8 bases short and J 4 bases short, with 9 bases between. As DNA, the CDR3 is TGTGCCAGCTCAAAGGGAGGAAACACCATATATTTT. This encodes CASSKGGNTIYF.

This clonotype appeared a few times. The J gene is TRBJ1-1, the V gene TRBV6-5, with D tentatively TRBD1 (5 bases). Germline V CDR1 and CDR2: MNHEY, SVGAGI. This CDR3 region has 15 residues. V was clipped by 6 bases and J by 3 bases, with 17 bases between them. The CDR3 coding sequence is TGTGCCAGCAGAGTTACGAGCCGGGGGGACACTGAAGCTTTCTTT. Encoded protein: CASRVTSRGDTEAFF.

This clonotype showed up just a few times. The chain employs TRBV7-2 and TRBJ1-2; 7 nucleotides match TRBD1. CDR3 length equals 14 residues. V shed 2 bases and J 4 bases; nucleotides not matched to a gene: 4. Germline CDR1 reads SGHTA; CDR2 reads FQGNSA. CDR3 nucleotide sequence: TGTGCCAGCAGCTTATACGCAGGGGGCTATGGCTACACCTTC. Protein: CASSLYAGGYGYTF.

This clonotype has a handful of counts. This chain links TRBV20-1 with TRBJ2-7; D possibly matches TRBD1 or TRBD2 (5 bases each). Trimming pared 5 bases from V and 3 bases from J, leaving 20 bases between. Germline CDR1 DFQATT, CDR2 SNEGSKA (reference sequence). This CDR3 has 15 residues. The CDR3 sequence is CSALRNPGAGYEQYF. The CDR3 DNA reads as TGCAGTGCTCTTAGGAACCCCGGGGCAGGCTACGAGCAGTACTTC.

The chain recombines TRBV3-1 with TRBJ2-1, with D perhaps TRBD2 (6 bases). The CDR3 totals 12 residues. CDR1 and CDR2 (germline): LGHDT, YNNKEL (reference sequence). V shed 0 bases and J shed 13 bases, with 10 bases lying between them. The CDR3 reads CASSQDREKQFF. As DNA, the CDR3 is TGTGCCAGCAGCCAAGATCGGGAGAAACAGTTCTTC.

This clonotype was counted once. The gene calls are TRBV29-1 and TRBJ1-3; D not resolved. The V end lost 3 bases, the J end lost 4 bases, and 10 bases lay between the germline ends. The CDR3 contains 13 residues. CDR1 and CDR2 from the germline V gene are SQVTM and ANQGSEA. The CDR3 reads CSVERGSGNTIYF. DNA of the CDR3: TGCAGCGTTGAGCGGGGTTCAGGAAACACCATATATTTT.